This T cell receptor beta chain came from a study of T cell responses to AZD1222 COVID-19 vaccine. Germline V lookup: CDR1 MNHEY, CDR2 SVGAGI. The germline V and J ends were trimmed by 6 bases and 6 bases, with 18 bases remaining between them. This CDR3 comprises 15 residues. Study-level results: As reported, nearly half of all spike-specific TCRs target variant regions that are unmutated. Spike-specific TCR breadth and depth both grew after two AZD1222 doses.

Note on this clone: Its target is not known.

Assay used: immunoSEQ multiplex PCR; TCRdb lists only in-frame clones, some missing. Of 85,000 to 130,000 clones detected, about nine tenths appear once; the ten largest clones hold less than 10%. Second-dose intervals near 4 or 12 weeks were combined. This TCR was recovered from an adult who received the AZD1222 COVID-19 vaccine. The sample was peripheral blood, taken 28 days after the second AZD1222 dose. The genes are TRBV6-5 and TRBJ1-5; D is uncertain. The CDR3 sequence: CASSSPETFRQPQHF. In DNA, the CDR3 is TGTGCCAGCAGCTCCCCGGAGACGTTCCGTCAGCCCCAGCATTTT.